The source of this TCR beta chain is a study of shared clonotypes between healthy human individuals (dated by TCRdb to about 2020). Concerning the study at large: A couple of women and a few men aged 18 to 49 years were included in the cohort. To estimate repertoire size and how much clonotypes are shared between individuals, the study performed deep sequencing of blood TCR repertoires from five healthy adults. Each donor's leukapheresis produced roughly between roughly 0.85 and 9.5 billion PBMCs. Per donor, three plates each were used for CD4 naive and CD4 memory, two for CD8 naive, and one for CD8 memory. To increase sequencing depth and limit assay-specific biases, different laboratories used diverse techniques to prepare libraries and sequence TCR repertoires. Broader findings and caveats from the paper: The small number of donors limited the genetic and exposure-history diversity represented. Higher generation probabilities were observed for clonotypes shared by all four sorted-subset donors than for non-shared clonotypes. Pairwise subsampling led to the expectation that sequencing depth would affect the degree of clonotype sharing among donors. Sampling was limited to blood, and TCR repertoires in tissue likely differ from TCR repertoires in blood. Naive subsets generally had larger estimated clonotype richness than memory subsets did. Even with the large sequencing depth, rarefaction of the sorted-subset datasets indicated that sequencing was incomplete. Sharing across several donors was observed for around 5% of naive CD4, less than 4% of naive CD8, 2% to 2.5% of memory CD4, and approximately 0.41% of memory CD8 clonotypes.

On this clone itself: Its antigen is still unknown. No base-level quality is on record; no much larger clone is a single base apart.

The CDR3 contains 14 residues, cysteine and phenylalanine counted. Only CDR3 DNA remains: 42 bases, in frame from the first base. Looking up the germline V gene yields CDR1 SGHDN and CDR2 FVKESK. Relative to germline, V is 3 bases shorter and J is 0 bases shorter, with 6 bases between their ends. Using the deep immunoSEQ assay, multiplex PCR amplified TCR CDR3 regions from genomic DNA. Extracted genomic DNA from each cell subset was spread evenly across all wells of several immunoSEQ 96-well plates, with each plate serving as a replicate. For sorted subsets, each replicate PCR was loaded with 150 to 250 ng genomic DNA, equivalent to some 27,000 T cell genomes. The purified libraries were quantified using a Qubit 3.0 fluorometer, sized with a Bioanalyzer 2100, and then quantified again using the KAPA Library Quantification kit. Every immunoSEQ 96-well plate was sequenced on a separate single-read 150-cycle Illumina NextSeq 550 flow cell. The study's processing was this. Because the immunoSEQ output included only junctional sequences and no quality scores, the filtering could not be the same as the filtering used for full-length reads. To assign V/J genes and CDR3, sequences were annotated using PyIR, a Python wrapper for IgBLAST v1.9, with IMGT germline references. Any read was removed if the V/J assignment was weak (E-value above 1e-6), the CDR3 was missing, or the read contained stop codons, out-of-frame junctions, or ambiguous translated residues. A V3J clonotype was defined by an identical inferred V gene, J gene, and CDR3 amino acid sequence. The percentage overlap between two repertoires was calculated by dividing the number of shared unique clonotypes by the size of the smaller repertoire. Richness of each repertoire was evaluated using RTK rarefaction, the Chao1 estimator, and Recon v2.1 estimates of unobserved clonotypes. Generation probabilities were computed with OLGA for all TCRbeta clonotypes obtained by the gDNA method from several donors. TCRdb stores this immuneACCESS table with in-frame sequences only. Part of the clones is absent; in the studies checked, under half of the shortfall reflects unresolved V genes, and no reason is known for the rest. V and J calls plus clone size are reproduced from that table; the DNA served to infer D and trimming. This sample comprises approximately 740,000 clones, approximately 79% of them detected only once. Of the sample, about 1.8% is held by the ten largest clones.

Donors were healthy HIV-negative adults with no recently reported acute infections or vaccinations. Only Caucasian adults living in Nashville, Tennessee, USA were represented among the donors. Magnetic negative selection was used to enrich CD4+ T cells, after which naive cells were positively selected on CD45RA and the negative fraction became the memory subset. After blood collection by leukapheresis, PBMCs were isolated using Ficoll-Histopaque density gradient centrifugation and then cryopreserved in the vapor phase of liquid nitrogen. Purity and quantity of every magnetically sorted T cell population were checked by analytical flow cytometry. Each sorted fraction had its genomic DNA isolated and then quantified by UV absorbance on a Nanodrop 2000c.

In this chain, TRBV14 is recombined with TRBJ1-3; no confident D gene assignment can be made. The sequenced sample was memory CD4+ T cells sorted from blood. This sample's cell subset or site label indicates: CD45RA-negative fraction. The clonotype originates from a young woman in good health. CDR3 sequence: CASSQLASGNTIYF. The sequenced DNA: TGTGCCAGCAGCCAGTTGGCCTCTGGAAACACCATATATTTT. Supplemented by the reference TRBV14 and TRBJ1-3 proteins around the CDR3, the complete variable domain is EAGVTQFPSHSVIEKGQTVTLRCDPISGHDNLYWYRRVMGKEIKFLLHFVKESKQDESGMPNNRFLAERTGGTYSTLKVQPAELEDSGVYFCASSQLASGNTIYFGEGSWLTVV.